These 8 T cell receptor beta chains share one sample of origin, sequenced in a study of CD8+ T cells in alopecia areata. Sequencing templates came from extracted RNA that was reverse transcribed into cDNA. The repertoire was sequenced with immunoSEQ multiplex PCR; TCRdb's copy has only in-frame clones and lacks some. Of fewer than 250,000 clones in the sample, about 53% were seen once. The sequencing here drew on CD4+ T cells sorted from blood, taken at week 0. The receptors were sampled from a human donor with alopecia areata.

This clone has just a few counts. The chain carries TRBV19 and TRBJ1-6, with D tentatively TRBD1 (6 bases). This CDR3 contains 15 residues. V was clipped by 0 bases and J by 10 bases, with 13 bases between them. CDR1 and CDR2 (germline): LNHDA, SQIVND (reference sequence). CDR3 DNA: TGTGCCAGTAGTATAGAGGGCAGGGGAAGATCACCCCTCCACTTT. Its translation: CASSIEGRGRSPLHF.

The V and J genes are TRBV5-6 and TRBJ2-2; 15 bases line up with TRBD2. There are 19 residues in the CDR3. Germline V CDR1 and CDR2: SGHDT, YYEEEE. With 4 bases clipped from V and 5 bases from J, the junction kept 12 bases outside the gene matches. CDR3 nucleotides: TGTGCCAGCAGCAAGGGACTAGCGGGGGGCCTGATTTTGACCGGGGAGCTGTTTTTT. Translating it yields CASSKGLAGGLILTGELFF.

DNA for the CDR3: TGCGCCAGCAGCTCGGATGGTGAGCAGTTCTTC. This codes for CASSSDGEQFF. V and J are TRBV5-1 and TRBJ2-1, with D unresolved. The germline V gene has CDR1 SGHRS and CDR2 YFSETQ. V was cut by 3 bases and J by 9 bases, with 7 bases left in between. The CDR3 consists of 11 residues.

V and J are TRBV6-5 and TRBJ1-5; D not resolved. The CDR3 is 14 residues long. CDR1 is MNHEY and CDR2 is SVGAGI in the germline V gene. Trimming left V 2 bases short and J 2 bases short, with 7 bases between. CDR3 sequence: CASSYEYGNQPQHF. Written as DNA, the CDR3 is TGTGCCAGCAGTTACGAATACGGCAATCAGCCCCAGCATTTT.

Turning to this clone: The sample holds other DNA sequences that translate to the same CDR3. V gene TRBV30 combines with J gene TRBJ2-3; no definite D call. Trimming removed 4 bases from V and 8 bases from J, with 13 bases in between. The CDR3 runs 12 residues. CDR1 and CDR2 (germline): GTSNPN, SVGIG (reference sequence). CDR3 sequence reads: CAWTTLEPTQYF. CDR3 nucleotide sequence: TGTGCCTGGACTACGTTAGAGCCTACGCAGTATTTT.

The chain joins TRBV15 to TRBJ1-2; D might be TRBD1 (6 bases). CDR3 length: 14 residues. Germline values: CDR1 LNHNV, CDR2 YYDKDF (reference sequence). V gave up 3 bases and J gave up 4 bases, with 12 bases separating them. In DNA, the CDR3 is TGTGCCACCAGCAGGGCCGGGACAATCTATGGCTACACCTTC. Encoded protein: CATSRAGTIYGYTF.

V usage is TRBV6-5 and J usage is TRBJ1-1; no definite D call. The germline CDR1 and CDR2 sequences are MNHEY and SVGAGI. V lost 2 bases and J lost 8, with 6 bases in between. CDR3 size: 11 residues. In nucleotides, the CDR3 is TGTGCCAGCAGTTACCGGGAAGAAGCTTTCTTT. This translates into CASSYREEAFF.

The chain employs TRBV30 and TRBJ2-7; no reliable D call. This CDR3 is 13 amino acids long. V dropped 3 bases and J dropped 0 bases, with 9 bases sitting between them. Looked up from germline, CDR1 is GTSNPN and CDR2 is SVGIG (reference sequence). CDR3 nucleotides: TGTGCCTGGAGAGCAACCAGCTCCTACGAGCAGTACTTC. Protein sequence: CAWRATSSYEQYF.